The 30 T cell receptor beta chains below come from one sample, sequenced in a study of T cell responses to AZD1222 COVID-19 vaccine. The method was immunoSEQ multiplex PCR; TCRdb's version includes in-frame clones alone and lacks a portion of them. Altogether hundreds of thousands of clones are present, around 93% being singletons, with the ten largest covering around 0.5%. This specimen consisted of peripheral blood, obtained 28 days after the second AZD1222 dose. Source of these receptors: an adult who received the AZD1222 COVID-19 vaccine.

The chain recombines TRBV29-1 with TRBJ2-5; unclear D gene. CDR1 is SQVTM and CDR2 is ANQGSEA in the germline V gene. This CDR3 spans 12 amino acids. The V gene lost 5 bases and the J gene lost 5 bases, with 12 bases spanning the gap. The CDR3 here is CSVRVVEETQYF. In nucleotides, the CDR3 is TGCAGCGTTCGGGTAGTGGAGGAGACCCAGTACTTC.

This sequence joins TRBV28 and TRBJ1-5; D uncertain. The ends were cut back, 2 bases at V and 3 bases at J, with 14 bases in the middle. CDR3 length: 16 amino acids. Germline CDR1 is MDHEN and CDR2 is SYDVKM. The CDR3 region is CASSLESLGPNQPQHF. The CDR3, as DNA: TGTGCCAGCAGTTTAGAGTCTTTAGGCCCCAATCAGCCCCAGCATTTT.

V is TRBV6-5 and J is TRBJ1-3; D unresolved. V lost 10 bases to trimming and J lost 0 bases, with 10 bases between them. The length of the CDR3 is 13 residues. In germline, CDR1 is MNHEY, CDR2 SVGAGI. The CDR3 is CATLNDSGNTIYF. In DNA, the CDR3 is TGTGCCACCTTGAACGACTCTGGAAACACCATATATTTT.

The J gene is TRBJ1-2, the V gene TRBV10-3; a weak D match, TRBD1 (5 bases). V dropped 2 bases and J dropped 6 bases, with 22 bases sitting between them. This CDR3 is built from 17 residues. Germline V lookup: CDR1 ENHRY, CDR2 SYGVKD. CDR3 nucleotide sequence: TGTGCCATCAGTGAGCCCACCCGACCGGGACCGAGAGATGGCTACACCTTC. Its protein product is CAISEPTRPGPRDGYTF.

The chain recombines TRBV18 with TRBJ1-1; D not certain. The CDR3 consists of 15 residues. V lost 6 bases to trimming and J lost 1 base, with 15 bases between them. CDR1 and CDR2 from the germline V gene are KGHSH and LQKENI. In DNA form, the CDR3 reads TGTGCCAGCTCGCCTCCGAGTGGGCAGAACACTGAAGCTTTCTTT. Translating gives CASSPPSGQNTEAFF.

V is TRBV11-2 and J is TRBJ1-1; no clear D. Trimming removed 5 bases at V and 1 base at J, with 20 bases between. The V gene's germline CDR1 is SGHAT and CDR2 FQNNGV. CDR3 length equals 17 residues. This CDR3 reads CASSLLATGGENTEAFF. In nucleotides, the CDR3 is TGTGCCAGCAGCCTGCTAGCCACCGGTGGGGAGAACACTGAAGCTTTCTTT.

V usage is TRBV2 and J usage is TRBJ1-6; 8 nucleotides match TRBD1. CDR1 and CDR2 (germline): SNHLY, FYNNEI. The CDR3 consists of 14 residues. The DNA of the CDR3 is TGTGCTCAGCAAGGGACAGGAGATAATTCACCCCTCCACTTT. This codes for CAQQGTGDNSPLHF.

The chain uses TRBV24-1 and TRBJ1-1; no firm D call. V was shortened by 1 base and J by 11 bases, with 10 bases between the two germline ends. Germline CDR1 is KGHDR and CDR2 is SFDVKD. CDR3 length: 12 amino acids. The CDR3: CATSDFGGYAFF. The CDR3 DNA reads as TGTGCCACCAGTGATTTCGGTGGGTATGCTTTCTTT.

This chain joins TRBV4-3 and TRBJ1-3; 8 positions match TRBD1. The CDR3 is made up of 16 amino acids. J gave up 0 bases and V 1 base, and 2 bases lay outside the gene matches. Germline CDR1 LGHNA, CDR2 YSLEER. CDR3 protein: CASSQGTGSSGNTIYF. The CDR3 DNA reads TGCGCCAGCAGCCAAGGGACAGGGTCCTCTGGAAACACCATATATTTT.

The gene calls are TRBV5-1 and TRBJ1-2; 10 nucleotides align to TRBD1. Unmatched junction bases numbered 7, after V lost 0 bases and J lost 11 bases. Germline V gene data show CDR1 as SGHRS and CDR2 as YFSETQ. The CDR3 totals 14 residues. This CDR3 reads CASSLDGTGDRYTF. CDR3 nucleotide sequence: TGCGCCAGCAGCTTGGACGGGACAGGGGATAGGTACACCTTC.

V usage is TRBV3-1 (or the pseudogene TRBV3-2) and J usage is TRBJ2-1; D is perhaps TRBD1 (6 bases). V dropped 4 bases and J dropped 5 bases, with 12 bases sitting between them. In germline, CDR1 is LGHDT, CDR2 YNNKEL (reference sequence). CDR3 length: 14 residues. The CDR3 sequence: CASSLGRGNNEQFF. The CDR3 nucleotides read TGTGCCAGCAGCCTTGGTAGGGGGAACAATGAGCAGTTCTTC.

This chain links TRBV4-2 with TRBJ1-2, with D hard to call. Trimming stripped 0 bases from V and 6 bases from J, with 5 bases between. The CDR3 runs 12 residues. Germline V gives CDR1 LGHNA, CDR2 YNFKEQ. The CDR3 sequence is CASSQEVDGYTF. The CDR3 DNA is TGTGCCAGCAGCCAAGAGGTCGATGGCTACACCTTC.

As regards this clone: In the same sample, other DNA sequences code for this CDR3. The J gene is TRBJ1-2, the V gene TRBV2, with 9 nucleotides matching TRBD1. This CDR3 has 14 amino acids. V gave up 5 bases and J gave up 4 bases; unmatched junction bases: 5. In germline, CDR1 is SNHLY, CDR2 FYNNEI. CDR3 nucleotides: TGTGCCAGCAGTCTCGGACAGGGGTCCTATGGCTACACCTTC. Amino acids: CASSLGQGSYGYTF.

The V call is TRBV5-4, the J call TRBJ2-7, with 13 bases identical to TRBD2. This CDR3 has 15 residues. Germline V lookup: CDR1 SGHNT, CDR2 YYREEE (reference sequence). The junction had 4 bases not matched to a gene; V was cut back by 3 bases and J by 4 bases. CDR3 residues: CASSSRTSGGYEQYF. DNA for the CDR3: TGTGCCAGCAGCTCACGGACTAGCGGGGGATACGAGCAGTACTTC.

The J gene is TRBJ2-3, the V gene TRBV3-1 (or the pseudogene TRBV3-2); D unclear. CDR1 and CDR2 from the germline V gene are LGHDT and YNNKEL (reference sequence). Trimming shortened V by 2 bases and J by 6 bases, and 6 bases separated the two germline ends. This CDR3 contains 12 residues. CDR3 sequence: CASSQIVDTQYF. CDR3 DNA: TGTGCCAGCAGCCAAATTGTCGATACGCAGTATTTT.

For this clone: The sample holds other DNA sequences that translate to the same CDR3. The chain has TRBV9 and TRBJ2-5, with 7 bases fitting TRBD1. From germline, CDR1 is SGDLS and CDR2 YYNGEE. This CDR3 region has 13 residues. The J segment lost 4 bases and the V segment lost 3 bases, leaving 3 bases of the junction unmatched. CDR3 in amino acids: CASSAQGVETQYF. CDR3 bases: TGTGCCAGCAGCGCCCAGGGGGTAGAGACCCAGTACTTC.

V gene TRBV14 combines with J gene TRBJ2-4, with 12 bases lining up with TRBD1. The CDR3 is 19 amino acids. V trimming: 0 bases; J trimming: 0 bases; junction bases outside the gene matches: 6. Germline assignment: CDR1 SGHDN and CDR2 FVKESK. The CDR3 coding sequence is TGTGCCAGCAGCCAAGACGGGACAGGGGGCGGCGGAGCCAAAAACATTCAGTACTTC. Its protein is CASSQDGTGGGGAKNIQYF.

The V and J genes are TRBV4-3 and TRBJ2-7, with 10 bases lining up with TRBD2. This CDR3 is built from 16 residues. The V and J ends lost 0 bases and 7 bases, in that order; junction bases with no gene match: 9. Per germline, CDR1 LGHNA and CDR2 YSLEER. This CDR3 is CASSQEPLAGAGEQYF. The CDR3 DNA follows: TGCGCCAGCAGCCAAGAGCCTCTAGCGGGAGCTGGGGAGCAGTACTTC.

The chain combines TRBV29-1 with TRBJ1-2, with a tentative D call TRBD1 (6 bases). Trimming shortened V by 4 bases and J by 0 bases, and 15 bases separated the two germline ends. This CDR3 spans 15 amino acids. CDR1 and CDR2 from the germline V gene are SQVTM and ANQGSEA. The CDR3 reads CSVGWGRRSNYGYTF. The CDR3 DNA reads as TGCAGCGTTGGATGGGGGCGAAGATCTAACTATGGCTACACCTTC.

J is TRBJ1-2 and V is TRBV28, with D uncertain. The CDR3 is made up of 15 amino acids. Germline V gives CDR1 MDHEN, CDR2 SYDVKM. With 6 bases removed from V and 2 bases from J, the gap between germline ends came to 16 bases. The CDR3 sequence is CASSPFSRQNYGYTF. CDR3 nucleotides: TGTGCCAGCAGCCCCTTTTCCAGGCAAAACTATGGCTACACCTTC.

This clone was observed a single time. The same CDR3 is also encoded by other DNA sequences in this sample. The gene calls are TRBV28 and TRBJ1-2; D uncertain. The germline V gene has CDR1 MDHEN and CDR2 SYDVKM. Deletions cut 2 bases from V and 3 bases from J, with 7 bases between. The CDR3 length is 13 residues. CDR3 protein: CASSLGGYYGYTF. CDR3 nucleotide sequence: TGTGCCAGCAGTTTAGGAGGATACTATGGCTACACCTTC.

The V call is TRBV3-1 (or the pseudogene TRBV3-2), the J call TRBJ1-2, with 7 bases lining up with TRBD1. This CDR3 region has 12 residues. CDR1 LGHDT and CDR2 YNNKEL come from the germline V gene (reference sequence). With V trimmed by 5 bases and J by 8 bases, 5 bases remained unmatched. In nucleotides, the CDR3 is TGTGCCAGCAGCTTCACAGGGGACGGCTACACCTTC. Translated, it gives CASSFTGDGYTF.

This chain links TRBV10-2 with TRBJ1-2; no clear D gene. V was trimmed by 6 bases and J by 4 bases, leaving 15 bases between them. CDR1 WSHSY and CDR2 SAAADI come from the germline V gene. This CDR3 region has 14 residues. The CDR3 spells CASSPYQITYGYTF. CDR3 DNA: TGCGCCAGCAGCCCCTATCAGATTACCTATGGCTACACCTTC.

The chain links TRBV4-1 to TRBJ1-1, with no clear D. The CDR3 runs to 15 residues. Looked up from germline, CDR1 is MGHRA and CDR2 is YSYEKL. V was trimmed by 1 base and J by 6 bases, leaving 15 bases between them. This CDR3 reads CASSQVSSVVAEAFF. Written as DNA, the CDR3 is TGCGCCAGCAGCCAAGTTTCCTCGGTAGTCGCTGAAGCTTTCTTT.

The chain has TRBV4-1 and TRBJ1-5; 8 bases are shared with TRBD1. The germline gives CDR1 MGHRA, CDR2 YSYEKL. This CDR3 is 16 amino acids long. V shed 2 bases, J shed 2 bases, and the junction held 5 bases outside the gene matches. CDR3 sequence: CASSQRTGNGNQPQHF. DNA for the CDR3: TGCGCCAGCAGCCAAAGGACAGGGAATGGCAATCAGCCCCAGCATTTT.

This chain joins TRBV7-8 and TRBJ1-5; the D gene is possibly TRBD1 (6 bases). Germline CDR1 and CDR2: SGHVS and FQNEAQ. This CDR3 has 17 residues. V was trimmed by 5 bases and J by 0 bases, leaving 17 bases between them. The CDR3 coding sequence is TGTGCCAGCAGCGAAGCAAGGGACACTTATAGCAATCAGCCCCAGCATTTT. Encoded protein: CASSEARDTYSNQPQHF.

This clone is medium-sized. V and J are TRBV7-9 and TRBJ2-1; 7 positions match TRBD1. J lost 2 bases, V lost 2 bases, and 3 bases had no gene match. CDR3 size: 15 residues. Germline loops: CDR1 SEHNR, CDR2 FQNEAQ (reference sequence). DNA of the CDR3: TGTGCCAGCAGCTTAACAGGGGCGGCCTACAATGAGCAGTTCTTC. It specifies CASSLTGAAYNEQFF.

The rearrangement joins TRBV10-3 to TRBJ1-2; 8 positions agree with TRBD1. The CDR3 loop spans 14 amino acids. Germline loops: CDR1 ENHRY, CDR2 SYGVKD. V lost 5 bases and J lost 1; bases outside the gene matches: 3. CDR3 sequence: CAISRTGLNYGYTF. As DNA, the CDR3 is TGTGCCATCAGTCGGACAGGGCTTAACTATGGCTACACCTTC.

The chain uses TRBV6-5 and TRBJ2-7; TRBD2 is a possible D gene (5 bases). Per the germline V gene, CDR1 is MNHEY and CDR2 is SVGAGI. V lost 5 bases to trimming and J lost 1 base, with 12 bases between them. The length of the CDR3 is 14 residues. CDR3: CASSLLRGSYEQYF. CDR3 in DNA: TGTGCCAGCAGTCTCCTTAGAGGGTCCTACGAGCAGTACTTC.

The chain has TRBV4-1 and TRBJ1-6; D may be TRBD1 (5 bases). This CDR3 is 15 amino acids long. Trimming left V 5 bases short and J 6 bases short, with 14 bases between. Germline V gene lookup returns CDR1 MGHRA and CDR2 YSYEKL. The CDR3 protein is CASSKPGRGNSPLHF. For the CDR3, the DNA is TGCGCCAGCAGCAAACCGGGACGGGGTAATTCACCCCTCCACTTT.